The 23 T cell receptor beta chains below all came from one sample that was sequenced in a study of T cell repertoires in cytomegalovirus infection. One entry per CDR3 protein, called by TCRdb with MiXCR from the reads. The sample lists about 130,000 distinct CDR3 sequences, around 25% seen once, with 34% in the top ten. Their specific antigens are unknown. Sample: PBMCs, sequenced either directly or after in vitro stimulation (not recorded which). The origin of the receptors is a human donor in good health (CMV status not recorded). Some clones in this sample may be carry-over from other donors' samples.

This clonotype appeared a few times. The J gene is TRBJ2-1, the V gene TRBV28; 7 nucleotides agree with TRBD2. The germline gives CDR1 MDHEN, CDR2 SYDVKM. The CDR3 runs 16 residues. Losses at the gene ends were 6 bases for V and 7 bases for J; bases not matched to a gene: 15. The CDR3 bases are TGTGCCAGCAGCCAGCGAGCGGGAAGGGTTAGGAATGAGCAGTTCTTC. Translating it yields CASSQRAGRVRNEQFF.

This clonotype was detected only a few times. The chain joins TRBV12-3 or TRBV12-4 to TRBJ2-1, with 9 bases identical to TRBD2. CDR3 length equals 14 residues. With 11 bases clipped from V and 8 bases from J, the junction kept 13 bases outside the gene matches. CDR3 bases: TGTGCCTCTAGTACGCGGGAGGGCCATGATGAGCAGTTCTTC. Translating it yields CASSTREGHDEQFF.

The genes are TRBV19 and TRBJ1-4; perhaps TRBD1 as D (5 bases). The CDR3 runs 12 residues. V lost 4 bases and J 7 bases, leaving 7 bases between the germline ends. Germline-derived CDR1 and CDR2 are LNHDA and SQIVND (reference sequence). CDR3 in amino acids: CASSTGAEKLFF. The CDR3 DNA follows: TGTGCCAGTAGTACTGGGGCTGAAAAACTGTTTTTT. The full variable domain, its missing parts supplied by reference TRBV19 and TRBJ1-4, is DGGITQSPKYLFRKEGQNVTLSCEQNLNHDAMYWYRQDPGQGLRLIYYSQIVNDFQKGDIAEGYSVSREKKESFPLTVTSAQKNPTAFYLCASSTGAEKLFFGSGTQLSVL.

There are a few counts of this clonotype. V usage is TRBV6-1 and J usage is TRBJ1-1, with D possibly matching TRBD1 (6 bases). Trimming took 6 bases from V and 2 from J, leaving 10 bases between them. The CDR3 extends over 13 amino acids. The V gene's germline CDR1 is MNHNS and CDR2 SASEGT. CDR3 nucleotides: TGTGCCAGCAGAATGGACAGAAACACTGAAGCTTTCTTT. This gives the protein CASRMDRNTEAFF.

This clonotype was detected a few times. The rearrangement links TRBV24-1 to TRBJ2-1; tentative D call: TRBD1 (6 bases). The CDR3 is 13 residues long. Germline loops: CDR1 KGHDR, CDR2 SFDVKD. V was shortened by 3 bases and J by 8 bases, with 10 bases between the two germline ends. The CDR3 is CATSDTGYDEQFF. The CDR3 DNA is TGTGCCACCAGTGATACAGGGTACGATGAGCAGTTCTTC.

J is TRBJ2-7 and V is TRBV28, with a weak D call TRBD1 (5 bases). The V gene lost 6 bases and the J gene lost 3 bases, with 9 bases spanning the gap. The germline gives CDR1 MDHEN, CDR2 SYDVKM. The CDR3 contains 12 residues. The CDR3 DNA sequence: TGTGCCAGCAGGGCTAGGGGCTACGAGCAGTACTTC. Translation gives CASRARGYEQYF.

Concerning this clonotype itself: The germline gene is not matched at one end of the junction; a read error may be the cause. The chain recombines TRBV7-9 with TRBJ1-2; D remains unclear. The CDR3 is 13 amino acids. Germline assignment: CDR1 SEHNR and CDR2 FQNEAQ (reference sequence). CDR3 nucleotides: TGTGTCAGCAGCTTAAGTCCTGATCGAGGCTACACCTTC. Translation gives CVSSLSPDRGYTF.

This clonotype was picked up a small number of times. The CDR3 here is CASSESKGGNGYTF. CDR3 bases: TGCGCCAGCAGTGAGTCGAAAGGGGGCAATGGCTACACCTTC. This rearrangement joins TRBV10-2 to TRBJ1-2; 7 bases are a match to TRBD1. Germline loops: CDR1 WSHSY, CDR2 SAAADI. The CDR3 contains 14 residues. Trimming at V came to 0 bases and at J to 6 bases, leaving 4 bases not matched to a gene.

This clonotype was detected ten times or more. CDR3: CASSFPGSNEKLFF. Written as DNA, the CDR3 is TGTGCCAGCAGCTTCCCAGGGAGCAATGAAAAACTGTTTTTT. V usage is TRBV7-8 and J usage is TRBJ1-4; TRBD1 is a possible D gene (5 bases). CDR3 length equals 14 residues. V was pared by 3 bases and J by 5 bases, with 10 bases between. Per the germline V gene, CDR1 is SGHVS and CDR2 is FQNEAQ. Supplemented by reference TRBV7-8 and TRBJ1-4, the full variable domain reads GAGVSQSPRYKVAKRGQDVALRCDPISGHVSLFWYQQALGQGPEFLTYFQNEAQLDKSGLPSDRFFAERPEGSVSTLKIQRTQQEDSAVYLCASSFPGSNEKLFFGSGTQLSVL.

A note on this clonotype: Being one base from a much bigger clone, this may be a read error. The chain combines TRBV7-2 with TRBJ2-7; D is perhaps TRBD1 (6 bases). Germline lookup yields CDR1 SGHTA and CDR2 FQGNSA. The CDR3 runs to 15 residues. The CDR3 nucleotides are TGTGCCAGCAGCTTAGGGACAGACAGCGCCTACGGGCAGTACTTC. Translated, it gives CASSLGTDSAYGQYF.

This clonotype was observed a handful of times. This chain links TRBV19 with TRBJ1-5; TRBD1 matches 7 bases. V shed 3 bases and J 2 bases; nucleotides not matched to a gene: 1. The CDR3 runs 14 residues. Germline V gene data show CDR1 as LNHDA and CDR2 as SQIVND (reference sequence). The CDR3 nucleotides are TGTGCCAGTAGTATTGACAGGGGCAATCAGCCCCAGCATTTT. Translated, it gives CASSIDRGNQPQHF.

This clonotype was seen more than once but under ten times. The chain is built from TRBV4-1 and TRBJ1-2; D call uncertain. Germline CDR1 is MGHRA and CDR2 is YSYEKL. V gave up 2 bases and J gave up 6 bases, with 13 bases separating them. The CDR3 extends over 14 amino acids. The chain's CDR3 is CASSQTRSRDGYTF. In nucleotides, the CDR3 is TGCGCCAGCAGCCAAACGAGGTCGCGGGATGGCTACACCTTC.

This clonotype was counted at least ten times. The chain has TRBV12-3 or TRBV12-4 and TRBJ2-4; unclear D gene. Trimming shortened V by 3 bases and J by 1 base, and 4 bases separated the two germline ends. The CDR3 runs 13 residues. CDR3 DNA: TGTGCCAGCAGTTTCCCTGCCAAAAACATTCAGTACTTC. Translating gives CASSFPAKNIQYF.

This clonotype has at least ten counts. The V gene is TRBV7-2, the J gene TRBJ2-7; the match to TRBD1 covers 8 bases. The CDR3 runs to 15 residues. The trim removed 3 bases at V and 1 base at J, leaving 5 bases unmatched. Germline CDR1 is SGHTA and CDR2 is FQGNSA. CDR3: CASSLDRATSYEQYV. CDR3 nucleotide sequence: TGTGCCAGCAGCTTGGACAGGGCGACGTCCTACGAGCAGTACGTC.

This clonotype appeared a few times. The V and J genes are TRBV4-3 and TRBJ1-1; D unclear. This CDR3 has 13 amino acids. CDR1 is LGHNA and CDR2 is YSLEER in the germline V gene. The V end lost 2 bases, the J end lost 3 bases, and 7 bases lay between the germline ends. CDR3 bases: TGCGCCAGCAGCCAAATGAGGGACACTGAAGCTTTCTTT. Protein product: CASSQMRDTEAFF.

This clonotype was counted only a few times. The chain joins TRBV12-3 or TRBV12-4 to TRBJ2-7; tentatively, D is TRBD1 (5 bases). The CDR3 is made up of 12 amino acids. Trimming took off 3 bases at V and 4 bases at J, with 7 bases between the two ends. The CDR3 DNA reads TGTGCCAGCAGTTTGTCAGGGTACGAGCAGTACGTC. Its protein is CASSLSGYEQYV.

The DNA of the CDR3 is TGTGCCAGCAGCATCGACAGGGTGAGATTTTACTCCTACAATGAGCAGTTCTTC. Translation: CASSIDRVRFYSYNEQFF. The genes are TRBV11-3 and TRBJ2-1, with 7 positions matching TRBD1. Germline V gene data show CDR1 as SGHNT and CDR2 as YENEEA. This CDR3 comprises 18 residues. Unmatched junction bases numbered 13, after V lost 5 bases and J lost 0 bases.

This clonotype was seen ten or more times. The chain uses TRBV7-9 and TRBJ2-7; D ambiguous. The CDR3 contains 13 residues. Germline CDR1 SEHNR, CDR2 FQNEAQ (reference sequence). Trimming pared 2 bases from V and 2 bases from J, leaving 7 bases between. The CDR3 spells CASSLSDPYEQYF. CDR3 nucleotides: TGTGCCAGCAGCTTAAGTGATCCCTACGAGCAGTACTTC.

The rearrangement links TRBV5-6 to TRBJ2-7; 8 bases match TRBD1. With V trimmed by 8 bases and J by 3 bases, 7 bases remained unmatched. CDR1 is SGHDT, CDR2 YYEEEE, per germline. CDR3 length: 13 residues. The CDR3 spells CASKGQGNYEQYF. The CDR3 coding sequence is TGTGCCAGTAAAGGACAGGGAAACTACGAGCAGTACTTC. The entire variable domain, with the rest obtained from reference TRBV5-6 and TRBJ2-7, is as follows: DAGVTQSPTHLIKTRGQQVTLRCSPKSGHDTVSWYQQALGQGPQFIFQYYEEEERQRGNFPDRFSGHQFPNYSSELNVNALLLGDSALYLCASKGQGNYEQYFGPGTRLTVT.

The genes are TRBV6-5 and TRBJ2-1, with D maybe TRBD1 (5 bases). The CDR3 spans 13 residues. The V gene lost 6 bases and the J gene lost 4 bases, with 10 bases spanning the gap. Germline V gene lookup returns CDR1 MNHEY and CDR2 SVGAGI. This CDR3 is CASRPRQYNEQFF. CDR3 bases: TGTGCCAGCAGACCCCGACAGTACAATGAGCAGTTCTTC.

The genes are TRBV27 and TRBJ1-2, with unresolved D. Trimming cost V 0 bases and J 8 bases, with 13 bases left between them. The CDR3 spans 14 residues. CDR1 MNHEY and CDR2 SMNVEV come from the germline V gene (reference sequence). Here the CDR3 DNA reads TGTGCCAGCAGTTTATCGAGGGCAGCCTTCGGCTACACCTTC. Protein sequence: CASSLSRAAFGYTF.

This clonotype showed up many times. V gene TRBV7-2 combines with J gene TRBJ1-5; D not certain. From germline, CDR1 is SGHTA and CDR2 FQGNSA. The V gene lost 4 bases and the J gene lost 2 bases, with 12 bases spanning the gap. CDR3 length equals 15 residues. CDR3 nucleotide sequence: TGTGCCAGCAGCTCCAGTGCCGTGGGCAATCAGCCCCAGCATTTT. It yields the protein CASSSSAVGNQPQHF.

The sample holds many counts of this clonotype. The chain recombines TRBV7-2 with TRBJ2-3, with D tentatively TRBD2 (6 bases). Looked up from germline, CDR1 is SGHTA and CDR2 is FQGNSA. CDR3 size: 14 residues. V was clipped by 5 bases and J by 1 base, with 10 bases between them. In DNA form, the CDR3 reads TGTGCCAGCAGCCCGACTAGTCGCACAGATACGCAGTATTTT. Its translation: CASSPTSRTDTQYF.